A single TCR beta chain is shown here with its context. Its specificity is not known. CDR1 is SNHLY, CDR2 FYNNEI, per germline. The CDR3 length is 17 residues. Trimming cost V 6 bases and J 2 bases; bases outside gene matches: 11. The data stem from a study of blood T cell dynamics during melanoma immunotherapy. Study-level information: First-line therapy was either pembrolizumab or nivolumab with ipilimumab for metastatic melanoma. Study results and limitations: Clones driving repertoire changes may be melanoma-specific or general immune activation.

The assay was immunoSEQ multiplex PCR, and TCRdb's table has in-frame clones only and misses some. The sample holds about 10,000 clones, roughly 80% seen once. Time point here: pre-treatment baseline. Response was assessed by RECIST 1.1 at 12 weeks, except a couple of rapid progressors. The source of this sequence is a human donor with melanoma. This material consisted of blood, taken from a patient treated with checkpoint blockade. The chain couples TRBV2 to TRBJ2-3, with 10 bases aligning to TRBD2. The chain's CDR3 is CASRKPIAGGFTDTQYF. CDR3 bases: TGTGCCAGCAGGAAACCTATAGCGGGGGGCTTCACAGATACGCAGTATTTT. The variable domain in full, with the rest retrieved from reference TRBV2 and TRBJ2-3, is EPEVTQTPSHQVTQMGQEVILRCVPISNHLYFYWYRQILGQKVEFLVSFYNNEISEKSEIFDDQFSVERPDGSNFTLKIRSTKLEDSAMYFCASRKPIAGGFTDTQYFGPGTRLTVL.